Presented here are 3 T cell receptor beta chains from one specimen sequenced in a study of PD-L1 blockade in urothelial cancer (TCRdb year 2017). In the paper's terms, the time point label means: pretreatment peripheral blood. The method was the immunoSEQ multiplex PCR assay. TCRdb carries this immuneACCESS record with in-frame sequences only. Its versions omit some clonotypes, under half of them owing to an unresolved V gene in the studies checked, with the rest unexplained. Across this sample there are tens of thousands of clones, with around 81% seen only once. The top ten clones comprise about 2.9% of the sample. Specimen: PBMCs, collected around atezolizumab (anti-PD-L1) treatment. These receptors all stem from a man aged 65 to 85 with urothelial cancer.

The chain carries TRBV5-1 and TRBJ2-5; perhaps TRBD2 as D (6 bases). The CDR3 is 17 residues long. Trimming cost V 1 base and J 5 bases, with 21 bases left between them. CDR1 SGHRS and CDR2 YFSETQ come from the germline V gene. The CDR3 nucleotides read TGCGCCAGCAGCTTGAAATTCGTATCGGGAGAGGGGGAGACCCAGTACTTC. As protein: CASSLKFVSGEGETQYF.

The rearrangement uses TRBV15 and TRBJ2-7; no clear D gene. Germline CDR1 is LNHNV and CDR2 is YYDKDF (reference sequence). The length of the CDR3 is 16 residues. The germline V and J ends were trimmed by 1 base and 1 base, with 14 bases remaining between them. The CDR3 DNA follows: TGTGCCACCAGCAGAGCCGCCGGGTCGCGTTCCTACGAGCAGTACTTC. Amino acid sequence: CATSRAAGSRSYEQYF.

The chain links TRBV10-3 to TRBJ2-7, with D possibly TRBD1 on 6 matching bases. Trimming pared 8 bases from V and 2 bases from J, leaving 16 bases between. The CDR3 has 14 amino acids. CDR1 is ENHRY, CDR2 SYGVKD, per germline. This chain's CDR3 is CAIGRDTATYEQYF. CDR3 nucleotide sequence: TGTGCCATCGGCCGGGACACGGCTACCTACGAGCAGTACTTC.